The 10 T cell receptor beta chains below come from one sample, sequenced in a study of PD-L1 blockade in urothelial cancer. Using immunoSEQ multiplex PCR, the repertoire was profiled, and TCRdb retains in-frame clones only, with some absent. The sample consists of roughly 650 clones, around a third of them appearing once. Specimen: tumor tissue, collected before atezolizumab (anti-PD-L1) treatment. These receptors were obtained from a man aged 55 to 69 with urothelial cancer.

The V and J genes are TRBV29-1 and TRBJ1-1; possibly TRBD1 for D (5 bases). The V end was cut by 7 bases, the J end by 3 bases, with 12 bases between. Germline V gives CDR1 SQVTM, CDR2 ANQGSEA. This CDR3 comprises 12 residues. In nucleotides, the CDR3 is TGCAGCGCCAGGGACTCCGACACTGAAGCTTTCTTT. The encoded protein is CSARDSDTEAFF.

The chain joins TRBV18 to TRBJ1-3; D not resolved. Per germline, CDR1 KGHSH and CDR2 LQKENI. The CDR3 runs to 13 residues. Trimming left V 4 bases short and J 2 bases short, with 6 bases between. Here the CDR3 DNA reads TGTGCCAGCTCACGGGAAACTGGAAACACCATATATTTT. Protein product: CASSRETGNTIYF.

This clone is termed large. The chain recombines TRBV9 with TRBJ1-5; 8 nucleotides align to TRBD1. CDR1 is SGDLS and CDR2 is YYNGEE in the germline V gene. The CDR3 has 14 residues. V lost 5 bases and J lost 5; bases outside the gene matches: 6. The CDR3 coding sequence is TGTGCCAGCAGTAAACAGGGGGGCGATCAGCCCCAGCATTTT. Protein sequence: CASSKQGGDQPQHF.

This sequence joins TRBV19 and TRBJ2-5, with a tentative D call TRBD2 (6 bases). From germline, CDR1 is LNHDA and CDR2 SQIVND (reference sequence). CDR3 length: 13 residues. Trimming took 3 bases from V and 5 from J, leaving 10 bases between them. This CDR3 reads CASSMEGWETQYF. CDR3 nucleotide sequence: TGTGCCAGTAGTATGGAGGGATGGGAGACCCAGTACTTC.

In its sample, this clone is medium-sized. The chain combines TRBV11-3 with TRBJ1-1; D remains ambiguous. Trimming shortened V by 2 bases and J by 11 bases, and 18 bases separated the two germline ends. This CDR3 is 14 amino acids long. Germline CDR1 reads SGHNT; CDR2 reads YENEEA. DNA for the CDR3: TGTGCCAGCAGCTTAACGGGGTCTAGGGCGGGGGCTTTCTTT. Translating gives CASSLTGSRAGAFF.

Only a few counts were recorded for this clone. The chain recombines TRBV9 with TRBJ2-7; the match to TRBD2 covers 7 bases. Trimming cost V 4 bases and J 1 base; bases outside gene matches: 5. The CDR3 consists of 14 residues. Germline CDR1 SGDLS, CDR2 YYNGEE. CDR3 residues: CASSPHGRSYEQYF. As DNA, the CDR3 is TGTGCCAGCAGCCCACACGGGAGGTCCTACGAGCAGTACTTC.

The J gene is TRBJ1-5, the V gene TRBV19; possibly TRBD1 for D (6 bases). The germline V gene encodes CDR1 LNHDA and CDR2 SQIVND (reference sequence). V was trimmed by 7 bases and J by 2 bases, leaving 15 bases between them. The CDR3 consists of 15 residues. The CDR3 here is CASTGADSGNQPQHF. The CDR3 DNA reads TGTGCCAGTACGGGGGCGGATTCGGGCAATCAGCCCCAGCATTTT. Full variable domain (missing parts from reference TRBV19 and TRBJ1-5): DGGITQSPKYLFRKEGQNVTLSCEQNLNHDAMYWYRQDPGQGLRLIYYSQIVNDFQKGDIAEGYSVSREKKESFPLTVTSAQKNPTAFYLCASTGADSGNQPQHFGDGTRLSIL.

The DNA for the CDR3 is TGTGCCAGCAGCTTAGATCCCGGGGTGGGGACCCAGTACTTC. It yields the protein CASSLDPGVGTQYF. The J gene is TRBJ2-5, the V gene TRBV11-3; TRBD2 might be the D (5 bases). Germline CDR1 SGHNT, CDR2 YENEEA. Trimming took 0 bases from V and 7 from J, leaving 12 bases between them. CDR3 length equals 14 residues.

This clone was detected a few times. The chain has TRBV11-3 and TRBJ2-2; D tentatively reads TRBD1 or TRBD2 (5 bases each). The length of the CDR3 is 17 residues. Germline V gene data show CDR1 as SGHNT and CDR2 as YENEEA. The V and J ends lost 4 bases and 4 bases respectively, with 19 bases between them. In nucleotides, the CDR3 is TGTGCCAGCAGCTCCTTCTGGGGGAGCGTTGGCACCGGGGAGCTGTTTTTT. Protein: CASSSFWGSVGTGELFF.

This clone appeared a few times. The CDR3 DNA is TGTGCCACTACGCCGACGCGCTCCTACGAGCAGTACTTC. Residues: CATTPTRSYEQYF. The chain joins TRBV6-8 to TRBJ2-7; the D is unclear. Trimming removed 10 bases from V and 0 bases from J, with 13 bases in between. The CDR3 spans 13 residues. The germline V gene has CDR1 MNHGY and CDR2 SAAAGT.